The clone carrying this T cell receptor beta chain was observed a handful of times. Antigen specificity is unknown. The method was immunoSEQ multiplex PCR; TCRdb's version includes in-frame clones alone and lacks a portion of them. The repertoire holds 190,000 or so clones, with approximately 82% as singletons. The source of the sample is a study of cytomegalovirus exposure and HLA in healthy donors. Study results and limitations: TCR beta chains numbering 150 to 200 were designated cytomegalovirus-associated. TCR sequences were mostly rare, though some public TCRs occurred in many donors. In vitro data verified three CMV-associated chains as specific for CMV antigens.

The CDR3 is made up of 15 amino acids. The V segment lost 0 bases and the J segment 6 bases; nucleotides outside the gene matches: 7. CDR1 is KGHSH, CDR2 LQKENI, per germline. The chain combines TRBV18 with TRBJ2-7; 8 bases fit TRBD2. The TCR was taken from a woman aged 25-40 years in good health and CMV-seropositive. Sequenced input: PBMCs. The CDR3 sequence is CASSPPLAGAREQYF. CDR3 DNA: TGTGCCAGCTCACCACCGCTAGCGGGTGCTCGCGAGCAGTACTTC.